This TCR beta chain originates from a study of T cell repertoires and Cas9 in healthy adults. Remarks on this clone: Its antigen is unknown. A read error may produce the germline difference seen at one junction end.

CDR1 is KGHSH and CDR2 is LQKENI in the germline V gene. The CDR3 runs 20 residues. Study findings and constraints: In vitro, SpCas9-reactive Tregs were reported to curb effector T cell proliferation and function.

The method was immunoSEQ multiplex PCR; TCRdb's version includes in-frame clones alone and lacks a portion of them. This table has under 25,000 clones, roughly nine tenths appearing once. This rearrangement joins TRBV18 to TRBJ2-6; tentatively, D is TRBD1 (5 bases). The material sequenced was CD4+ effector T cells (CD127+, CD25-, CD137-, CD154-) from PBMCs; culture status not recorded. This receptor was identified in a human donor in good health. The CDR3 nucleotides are TGTGCCAGCTCACCGACCCCTACCAGGGAAATCGAGTCTGGGTCCAACGTCCTGACTTTC. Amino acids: CASSPTPTREIESGSNVLTF.